Listed here are 23 T cell receptor beta chains from one sample, sequenced in a study of T cell responses to AZD1222 COVID-19 vaccine. Method: immunoSEQ multiplex PCR; TCRdb's copy keeps in-frame clones and lacks some. The sample yields about 76,000 clones, 70% to 90% seen once. Material: peripheral blood, obtained on day 0 of AZD1222 vaccination. These receptors came from an adult in good health.

The chain links TRBV28 to TRBJ2-7; maybe TRBD2 (5 bases). CDR3 length: 14 amino acids. The V end lost 6 bases, the J end lost 3 bases, and 15 bases lay between the germline ends. The germline V gene encodes CDR1 MDHEN and CDR2 SYDVKM. The CDR3 region is CASSPPLDVYEQYV. As DNA, the CDR3 is TGTGCCAGCAGCCCCCCACTAGATGTCTACGAGCAGTACGTC.

J is TRBJ1-2 and V is TRBV6-1, with D perhaps matching TRBD1 (5 bases). Trimming left V 0 bases short and J 4 bases short, with 12 bases between. The CDR3 is 15 residues long. Per the germline V gene, CDR1 is MNHNS and CDR2 is SASEGT. The CDR3 is CASSEALTGAYGYTF. CDR3 nucleotides: TGTGCCAGCAGTGAAGCGCTCACTGGGGCCTATGGCTACACCTTC.

The V and J genes are TRBV6-5 and TRBJ2-1; D is unresolved. CDR1 MNHEY and CDR2 SVGAGI come from the germline V gene. V was pared by 8 bases and J by 3 bases, with 8 bases between. The CDR3 spans 12 residues. Here the CDR3 DNA reads TGTGCCAGCTCTGCTAGCTACAATGAGCAGTTCTTC. Translation gives CASSASYNEQFF.

This clone was counted a single time. For the CDR3, the DNA is TGCGCCAGCAGCTCGGGCGGGGGACGGCAAACCGATACGCAGTATTTT. Its translation is CASSSGGGRQTDTQYF. The chain combines TRBV5-1 with TRBJ2-3, with 7 bases fitting TRBD2. Germline loops: CDR1 SGHRS, CDR2 YFSETQ. The CDR3 runs 16 residues. V was clipped by 3 bases and J by 6 bases; unmatched bases: 13.

Here the CDR3 DNA reads TGCGCCAGCAGCCCCGGACGAAGGTCAAGGGCAGATACGCAGTATTTT. Translation: CASSPGRRSRADTQYF. The rearrangement uses TRBV5-1 and TRBJ2-3; D remains ambiguous. The CDR3 contains 16 residues. Looked up from germline, CDR1 is SGHRS and CDR2 is YFSETQ. With 4 bases removed from V and 4 bases from J, the gap between germline ends came to 19 bases.

The chain combines TRBV5-1 with TRBJ2-5; D possibly corresponds to TRBD1 (6 bases). Between the trimmed V and J ends, which lost 4 bases and 1 base, there was a span of 8 bases. This CDR3 spans 13 amino acids. CDR1 SGHRS and CDR2 YFSETQ come from the germline V gene. In DNA form, the CDR3 reads TGCGCCAGCAGCCCCAGGGGCCAAGAGACCCAGTACTTC. Its translation is CASSPRGQETQYF.

This clone was seen just once. The chain uses TRBV10-3 and TRBJ1-3; 8 bases align to TRBD1. The CDR3 contains 15 residues. Germline CDR1 is ENHRY and CDR2 is SYGVKD. V lost 4 bases to trimming and J lost 3 bases; unmatched junction nucleotides: 5. Here the CDR3 reads CAISAGGESGNTIYF. CDR3 nucleotides: TGTGCCATCAGTGCAGGGGGCGAGAGTGGAAACACCATATATTTT.

This clone was counted between two and nine times. The gene calls are TRBV4-1 and TRBJ2-2; TRBD1 matches 8 bases. This CDR3 has 16 amino acids. Germline V CDR1 and CDR2: MGHRA, YSYEKL. V lost 2 bases to trimming and J lost 5 bases; unmatched junction nucleotides: 7. The CDR3 bases are TGCGCCAGCAGCCAATCTCGACAGGGGAGGACCGGGGAGCTGTTTTTT. Its translation is CASSQSRQGRTGELFF.

V is TRBV6-1 and J is TRBJ2-1; unclear D gene. There are 15 residues in the CDR3. Trimming shortened V by 3 bases and J by 9 bases, and 18 bases separated the two germline ends. Germline-derived CDR1 and CDR2 are MNHNS and SASEGT. The CDR3 coding sequence is TGTGCCAGCAGTGAGGGCTGGGCCAGTTTCAGTGAGCAGTTCTTC. Amino acids: CASSEGWASFSEQFF.

This chain uses TRBV5-4 with TRBJ1-1; unclear D gene. Germline lookup yields CDR1 SGHNT and CDR2 YYREEE (reference sequence). The CDR3 covers 15 residues. The V gene lost 6 bases and the J gene lost 4 bases, with 19 bases spanning the gap. The CDR3, as DNA: TGTGCCAGCACCTCTCGAACAACTGGGTCCACTGAAGCTTTCTTT. As protein: CASTSRTTGSTEAFF.

This clone showed up just once. The rearrangement links TRBV28 to TRBJ1-3; a weak D match, TRBD1 (5 bases). The V end was cut by 2 bases, the J end by 0 bases, with 8 bases between. Germline V CDR1 and CDR2: MDHEN, SYDVKM. CDR3 length equals 15 residues. CDR3 in amino acids: CASSLRGYSGNTIYF. CDR3 DNA: TGTGCCAGCAGTTTAAGGGGATACTCTGGAAACACCATATATTTT.

The chain links TRBV3-1 (or the pseudogene TRBV3-2) to TRBJ2-7; TRBD1 is a possible D gene (6 bases). Between the trimmed V and J ends, which lost 1 base and 7 bases, there was a span of 17 bases. The CDR3 loop spans 15 amino acids. Germline V gene data show CDR1 as LGHDT and CDR2 as YNNKEL (reference sequence). The CDR3 protein is CASSQGAQGLREQYF. The CDR3 region has the DNA TGTGCCAGCAGCCAAGGTGCACAGGGCCTACGAGAGCAGTACTTC.

The genes are TRBV2 and TRBJ2-7; 11 bases match TRBD2. Germline values: CDR1 SNHLY, CDR2 FYNNEI. V lost 4 bases to trimming and J lost 5 bases; unmatched junction nucleotides: 10. The CDR3 covers 16 residues. CDR3 sequence: CASSARRLAGRNEQYF. The CDR3 nucleotides are TGTGCCAGCAGTGCACGAAGACTAGCGGGAAGGAACGAGCAGTACTTC. Drawing the rest from reference TRBV2 and TRBJ2-7, the complete variable domain is EPEVTQTPSHQVTQMGQEVILRCVPISNHLYFYWYRQILGQKVEFLVSFYNNEISEKSEIFDDQFSVERPDGSNFTLKIRSTKLEDSAMYFCASSARRLAGRNEQYFGPGTRLTVT.

The V and J genes are TRBV10-1 and TRBJ1-6; 9 nucleotides match TRBD1. The germline V gene encodes CDR1 WNHNN and CDR2 SYGVQD (reference sequence). J lost 6 bases, V lost 6 bases, and 9 bases had no gene match. The length of the CDR3 is 16 residues. Here the CDR3 DNA reads TGCGCCAGCAGGGACTCGACAGGGGGTTCTAATTCACCCCTCCACTTT. This gives the protein CASRDSTGGSNSPLHF.

In its sample, this clone was seen a few times. The chain carries TRBV5-5 and TRBJ1-4; D gene ambiguous. The CDR3 contains 13 residues. V gave up 4 bases and J gave up 8 bases, with 12 bases separating them. CDR1 and CDR2 (germline): SGHKS, YYEKEE (reference sequence). Here the CDR3 DNA reads TGTGCCAGCAGCCTGACGCCGGGGGAAAAACTGTTTTTT. It yields the protein CASSLTPGEKLFF.

The chain employs TRBV13 and TRBJ1-1; D is perhaps TRBD1 (5 bases). Germline V gives CDR1 PRHDT, CDR2 FYEKMQ (reference sequence). This CDR3 has 14 residues. The V end lost 6 bases, the J end lost 5 bases, and 16 bases lay between the germline ends. For the CDR3, the DNA is TGTGCCAGCAGACAGGCCTTGGGTGGGACTGAAGCTTTCTTT. Encoded protein: CASRQALGGTEAFF.

The chain is built from TRBV7-3 and TRBJ2-3; 8 bases agree with TRBD1. The germline V gene has CDR1 SGHTA and CDR2 FQGTGA. The V gene end was trimmed by 5 bases and the J gene end by 3 bases; junction bases not matched to a gene: 7. The CDR3 consists of 15 residues. CDR3: CASSLAGGRTDTQYF. CDR3 in DNA: TGTGCCAGCAGCCTGGCAGGGGGCAGGACAGATACGCAGTATTTT. The whole variable domain, filled in from reference TRBV7-3 and TRBJ2-3, reads GAGVSQTPSNKVTEKGKYVELRCDPISGHTALYWYRQSLGQGPEFLIYFQGTGAADDSGLPNDRFFAVRPEGSVSTLKIQRTERGDSAVYLCASSLAGGRTDTQYFGPGTRLTVL.

The gene calls are TRBV29-1 and TRBJ1-2; 8 nucleotides align to TRBD1. Trimming took 5 bases from V and 13 from J; bases not matched to a gene: 15. CDR1 SQVTM and CDR2 ANQGSEA come from the germline V gene. CDR3 size: 13 residues. Here the CDR3 DNA reads TGCAGCGTTACCGCCGGGACAGGCCTTCCAGGCACCTTC. Its translation: CSVTAGTGLPGTF.

V gene TRBV11-3 combines with J gene TRBJ2-6; D is unclear. This CDR3 comprises 14 residues. Germline CDR1 is SGHNT and CDR2 is YENEEA. The ends were cut back, 0 bases at V and 4 bases at J, with 4 bases in the middle. CDR3 DNA sequence: TGTGCCAGCAGCTTAGAACCGGGGGCCAACGTCCTGACTTTC. It yields the protein CASSLEPGANVLTF. The whole variable domain, filled in from reference TRBV11-3 and TRBJ2-6, reads EAGVVQSPRYKIIEKKQPVAFWCNPISGHNTLYWYLQNLGQGPELLIRYENEEAVDDSQLPKDRFSAERLKGVDSTLKIQPAELGDSAVYLCASSLEPGANVLTFGAGSRLTVL.

This chain uses TRBV12-3 or TRBV12-4 with TRBJ1-5; D remains unclear. The germline V and J ends were trimmed by 6 bases and 13 bases, with 16 bases remaining between them. This CDR3 spans 12 amino acids. CDR3 in DNA: TGTGCCAGCAGCCATAGACTGGACTCGCAGCATTTT. It yields the protein CASSHRLDSQHF.

V usage is TRBV18 and J usage is TRBJ2-3, with TRBD2 identical over 8 bases. The trim removed 0 bases at V and 0 bases at J, leaving 2 bases unmatched. The CDR3 has 16 residues. Germline V lookup: CDR1 KGHSH, CDR2 LQKENI. The CDR3 nucleotides read TGTGCCAGCTCACCACCGGGCGGGGGGAGCACAGATACGCAGTATTTT. This codes for CASSPPGGGSTDTQYF.

J is TRBJ2-7 and V is TRBV24-1; tentative D call: TRBD2 (5 bases). CDR1 is KGHDR and CDR2 is SFDVKD in the germline V gene. V was cut by 2 bases and J by 5 bases, with 9 bases left in between. CDR3 size: 13 residues. This CDR3 is CATSDWGDDEQYF. The CDR3 nucleotides read TGTGCCACCAGTGATTGGGGAGACGACGAGCAGTACTTC.

V and J are TRBV29-1 and TRBJ2-2; D is ambiguous. The germline V and J ends were trimmed by 3 bases and 2 bases, with 4 bases remaining between them. Germline CDR1 SQVTM, CDR2 ANQGSEA. This CDR3 comprises 12 residues. As DNA, the CDR3 is TGCAGCGTTGACGTAAACACCGGGGAGCTGTTTTTT. The encoded protein is CSVDVNTGELFF.